This T cell receptor beta chain was found in a study of Ad26.COV2.S vaccination and SARS-CoV-2 variants. Overall study findings and caveats: An underestimation of total T cell responses may have resulted from the TCR breadth and depth analyses. Vaccine recipients had higher spike-specific TCR breadth than placebo recipients. Placebo and vaccine recipients had non-spike TCR breadth that was similar. Spike-specific CD8+ and CD4+ T cell responses reportedly showed substantial breadth after vaccination.

The CDR3 loop spans 13 amino acids. V lost 0 bases and J 10 bases, leaving 10 bases between the germline ends. Germline V gene data show CDR1 as LGHNA and CDR2 as YNFKEQ. The repertoire was sequenced with immunoSEQ multiplex PCR; TCRdb's copy has only in-frame clones and lacks some. There are 300,000 to 400,000 clones in the sample; about 90% occur only once, and roughly 3.9% lies in the top ten. Of note for this clone: What it recognizes is unknown.

The rearrangement uses TRBV4-2 and TRBJ2-1, with D perhaps matching TRBD2 (6 bases). The sample was peripheral blood, taken after recovery from COVID-19. The clonotype originates from a human donor who had recovered from COVID-19. The CDR3 spells CASSQDRTKEQFF. In DNA, the CDR3 is TGTGCCAGCAGCCAAGATCGGACTAAAGAGCAGTTCTTC.